Detailed here is one T cell receptor (beta chain). Its antigen is unidentified. A multiplex PCR was run with 60 Vbeta primers and 13 Jbeta primers. Data came from immunoSEQ multiplex PCR; TCRdb stores just in-frame clones and leaves some out. The sample lists over 130,000 clones, 66% occurring once. V lost 5 bases and J lost 12; bases outside the gene matches: 15. Germline V gives CDR1 SGHVS, CDR2 FNYEAQ. The CDR3 is made up of 15 amino acids. This entry belongs to a study of cytomegalovirus exposure and HLA in healthy donors. Study-level findings and limits: In a later analysis, parvovirus B19, influenza, CMV and Epstein-Barr virus appeared linked to several top co-occurrence clusters. For TCR beta chains, V- and J-gene trimming was later linked to a missense DCLRE1C variant.

The sequenced material came from PBMCs. The chain uses TRBV7-6 and TRBJ2-1, with 8 positions matching TRBD1. The TCR comes from a woman aged 60-75 years in good health and CMV-seronegative. The CDR3 loop reads CASSTRQGPLLGQFF. As DNA, the CDR3 is TGTGCCAGCAGCACCAGACAGGGGCCGCTCCTGGGGCAGTTCTTC. Full variable domain (missing parts from reference TRBV7-6 and TRBJ2-1): GAGVSQSPRYKVTKRGQDVALRCDPISGHVSLYWYRQALGQGPEFLTYFNYEAQQDKSGLPNDRFSAERPEGSISTLTIQRTEQRDSAMYRCASSTRQGPLLGQFFGPGTRLTVL.